This TCR beta chain is from a study of T cells in localized non-small cell lung cancer. Germline values: CDR1 MDHEN, CDR2 SYDVKM. The ends were cut back, 6 bases at V and 5 bases at J, with 10 bases in the middle. CDR3 size: 13 residues. The study's findings and limits: Adjacent lung tissue had a median approximately 57 of the top 100 clones found in the tumor. The study linked higher blood T cell density to longer overall survival.

TCRdb keeps only in-frame clones here, not all; method: immunoSEQ multiplex PCR. The sample has fewer than 100,000 clones, about 87% seen once; the top ten hold more than 14%. Comments on this clone: Its antigen is not known.

The source material was peripheral blood, sampled before any cancer treatment. This chain connects TRBV28 to TRBJ2-2, with unresolved D. This clonotype was sampled from a man between 40 and 70 years old with stage I squamous cell lung carcinoma. The CDR3, as DNA: TGTGCCAGCAGAGACCAAGGGACCGGGGAGCTGTTTTTT. Protein sequence: CASRDQGTGELFF.